The clone carrying this TCR beta chain was recorded at least ten times. The antigen is unknown. TCRdb recomputed calls from the 5' RACE reads with MiXCR, one row per CDR3 protein. Of 200,000 or so distinct CDR3 sequences in the sample, 15% to 20% were seen once. This record comes from a study of CD8 T cells in ankylosing spondylitis. Findings and caveats of the study: In ankylosing spondylitis patients, matched synovial fluid reportedly showed significant enrichment of disease-linked clones. CD8+ cells made up the disease-linked clones, which were relatively rare in peripheral blood.

The CDR3 covers 14 residues. Per germline, CDR1 LGHNA and CDR2 YSLEER. Unmatched junction bases numbered 7, after V lost 2 bases and J lost 8 bases. Material for sequencing was blood, either unsorted or a sorted T cell fraction (not recorded which). V usage is TRBV4-3 and J usage is TRBJ1-2; the match to TRBD1 covers 8 bases. This receptor was identified in a male donor aged 5-29 years with ankylosing spondylitis or in good health (not recorded which). CDR3 bases: TGCGCCAGCAGCCAACTTGACAGGGGTAACGGCTACACCTTC. It translates to CASSQLDRGNGYTF.